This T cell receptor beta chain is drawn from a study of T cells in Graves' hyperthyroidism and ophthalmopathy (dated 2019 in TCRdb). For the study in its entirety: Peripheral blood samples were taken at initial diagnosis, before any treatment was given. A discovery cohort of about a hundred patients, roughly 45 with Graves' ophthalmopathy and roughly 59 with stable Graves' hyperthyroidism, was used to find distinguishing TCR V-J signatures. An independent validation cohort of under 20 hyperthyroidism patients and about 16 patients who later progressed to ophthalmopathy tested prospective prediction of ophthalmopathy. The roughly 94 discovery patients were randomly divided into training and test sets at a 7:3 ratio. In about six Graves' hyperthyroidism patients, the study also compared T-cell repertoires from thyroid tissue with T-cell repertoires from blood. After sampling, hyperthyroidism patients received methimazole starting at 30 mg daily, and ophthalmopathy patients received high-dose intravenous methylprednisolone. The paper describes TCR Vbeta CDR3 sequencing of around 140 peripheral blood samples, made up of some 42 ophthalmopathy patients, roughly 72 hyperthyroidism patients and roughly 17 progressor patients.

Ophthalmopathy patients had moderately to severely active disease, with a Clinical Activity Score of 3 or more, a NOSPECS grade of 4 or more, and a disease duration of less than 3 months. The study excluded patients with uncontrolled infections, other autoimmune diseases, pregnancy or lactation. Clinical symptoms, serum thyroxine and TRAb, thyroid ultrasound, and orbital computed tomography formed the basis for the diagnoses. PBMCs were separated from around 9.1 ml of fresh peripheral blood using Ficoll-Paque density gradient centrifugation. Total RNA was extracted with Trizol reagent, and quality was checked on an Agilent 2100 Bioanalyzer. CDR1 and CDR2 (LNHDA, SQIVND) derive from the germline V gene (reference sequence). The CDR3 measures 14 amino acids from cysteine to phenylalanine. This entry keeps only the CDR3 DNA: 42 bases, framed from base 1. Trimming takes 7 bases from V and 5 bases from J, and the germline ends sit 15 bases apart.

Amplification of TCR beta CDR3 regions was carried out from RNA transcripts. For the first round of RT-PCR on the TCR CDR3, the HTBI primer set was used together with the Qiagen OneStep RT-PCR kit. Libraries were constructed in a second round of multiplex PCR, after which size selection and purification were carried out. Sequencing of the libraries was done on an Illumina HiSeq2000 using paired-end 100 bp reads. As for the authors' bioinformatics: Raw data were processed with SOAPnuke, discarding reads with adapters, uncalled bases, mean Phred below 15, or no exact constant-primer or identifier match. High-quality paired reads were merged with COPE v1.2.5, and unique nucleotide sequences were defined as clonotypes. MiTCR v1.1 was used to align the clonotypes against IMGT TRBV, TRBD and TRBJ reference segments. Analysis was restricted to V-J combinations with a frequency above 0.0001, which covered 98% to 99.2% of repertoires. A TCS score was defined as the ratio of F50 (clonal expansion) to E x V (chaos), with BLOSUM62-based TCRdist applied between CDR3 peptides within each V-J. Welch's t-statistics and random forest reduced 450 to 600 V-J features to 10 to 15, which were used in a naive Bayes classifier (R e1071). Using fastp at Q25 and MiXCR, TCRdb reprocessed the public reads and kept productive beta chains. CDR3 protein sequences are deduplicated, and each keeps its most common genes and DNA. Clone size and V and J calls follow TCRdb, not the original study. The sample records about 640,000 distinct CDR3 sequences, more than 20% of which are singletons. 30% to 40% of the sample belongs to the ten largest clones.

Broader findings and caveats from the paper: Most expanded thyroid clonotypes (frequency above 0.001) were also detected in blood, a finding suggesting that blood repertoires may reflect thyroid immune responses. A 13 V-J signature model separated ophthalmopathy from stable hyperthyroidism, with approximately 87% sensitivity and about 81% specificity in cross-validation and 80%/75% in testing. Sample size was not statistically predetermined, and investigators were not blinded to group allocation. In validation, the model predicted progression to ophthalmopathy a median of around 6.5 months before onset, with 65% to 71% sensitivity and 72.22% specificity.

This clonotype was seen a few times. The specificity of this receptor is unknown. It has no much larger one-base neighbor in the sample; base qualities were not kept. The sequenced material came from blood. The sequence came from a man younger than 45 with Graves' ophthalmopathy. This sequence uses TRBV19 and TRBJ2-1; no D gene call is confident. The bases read TGTGCCAGTACAATAAGTGGGCCGCACAATGAGCAGTTCTTC. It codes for CASTISGPHNEQFF.